A single sample gave rise to the 3 T cell receptor beta chains below, sequenced in a study of shared clonotypes between healthy human individuals. Clones were sequenced by immunoSEQ multiplex PCR, and TCRdb holds only the in-frame ones, with some missing. This sample has roughly 500,000 clones; around 74% occur once, and the top ten carry 10% to 15%. Source material: PBMCs. All receptors derive from a woman aged 40 to 50 in good health. Some clones in this sample may be carry-over from other donors' samples.

The chain uses TRBV18 and TRBJ1-1, with TRBD1 as a possible D gene (6 bases). This CDR3 is 14 amino acids long. CDR1 and CDR2 (germline): KGHSH, LQKENI. The V end was cut by 4 bases, the J end by 4 bases, with 13 bases between. CDR3 loop: CASSQGTGSTEAFF. The CDR3 nucleotides are TGTGCCAGCTCACAGGGAACAGGGAGCACTGAAGCTTTCTTT.

The CDR3 is CAISAIGDYEQYF. The DNA for the CDR3 is TGTGCCATCAGTGCCATCGGGGACTACGAGCAGTACTTC. This chain connects TRBV10-3 to TRBJ2-7; a possible D gene is TRBD2 (5 bases). CDR3 length: 13 amino acids. Germline V CDR1 and CDR2: ENHRY, SYGVKD. The V gene lost 4 bases and the J gene lost 3 bases, with 10 bases spanning the gap.

V usage is TRBV2 and J usage is TRBJ1-1, with TRBD1 as a possible D gene (6 bases). Germline values: CDR1 SNHLY, CDR2 FYNNEI. The CDR3 has 15 amino acids. Trimming removed 4 bases from V and 4 bases from J, with 16 bases in between. The DNA for the CDR3 is TGTGCCAGCAGTGTTCAGGGGATTTTGTCCACTGAAGCTTTCTTT. Residues: CASSVQGILSTEAFF.